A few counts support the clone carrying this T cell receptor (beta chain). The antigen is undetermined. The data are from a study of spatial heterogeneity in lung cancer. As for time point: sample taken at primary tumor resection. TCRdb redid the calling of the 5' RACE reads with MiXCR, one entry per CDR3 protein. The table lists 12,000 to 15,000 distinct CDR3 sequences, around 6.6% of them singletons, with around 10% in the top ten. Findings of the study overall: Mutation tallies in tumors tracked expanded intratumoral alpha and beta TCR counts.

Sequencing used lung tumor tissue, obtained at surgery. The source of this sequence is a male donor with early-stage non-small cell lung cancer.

The CDR3 here is CASSVDWAVYNEQFF. CDR3 in DNA: TGTGCCAGCAGTGTCGACTGGGCCGTCTACAATGAGCAGTTCTTC. The V and J genes are TRBV27 and TRBJ2-1, with D unresolved. CDR1 MNHEY and CDR2 SMNVEV come from the germline V gene (reference sequence). Trimming took off 5 bases at V and 3 bases at J, with 14 bases between the two ends. This CDR3 is 15 amino acids long.